This T cell receptor (beta chain) originates from a study of cytomegalovirus exposure and HLA in healthy donors. The ends were cut back, 4 bases at V and 0 bases at J, with 13 bases in the middle. There are 16 residues in the CDR3. CDR1 is SGHRS, CDR2 YFSETQ, per germline. The PCR was carried out with 60 Vbeta primers and 13 Jbeta primers. Method: immunoSEQ multiplex PCR; TCRdb's copy keeps in-frame clones and lacks some. This sample has about 37,000 clones, with around 81% found just once. This chain connects TRBV5-1 to TRBJ2-2; tentative D call: TRBD2 (6 bases). Material for sequencing was PBMCs. This clonotype was sampled from a woman aged 40 to 50 in good health and CMV-seronegative. The CDR3 is CASSLGSTTNTGELFF. Written as DNA, the CDR3 is TGCGCCAGCAGCCTCGGGAGTACCACGAACACCGGGGAGCTGTTTTTT.